This T cell receptor (beta chain) emerged from a study of cytomegalovirus exposure and HLA in healthy donors. Overall study context: A previous analysis identified more than 100 million unique TCR beta sequences derived from around 200 million T cells. The study's early data release held about 77 million unique TCRs from HLA-typed donors.

The PCR made use of 60 Vbeta and 13 Jbeta primers. Data came from immunoSEQ multiplex PCR; TCRdb stores just in-frame clones and leaves some out. The data show about 70,000 clones, with 70% to 90% seen just once and just under 2% held by the top ten. Unmatched junction bases numbered 5, after V lost 2 bases and J lost 0 bases. CDR1 and CDR2 (germline): SGHRS, YFSETQ. The CDR3 has 18 residues. Study findings and constraints: A further, later analysis showed that HLA-associated TCR beta chains (compared with equally common others) were more clonally expanded.

A remark on this clone: The antigen remains unidentified.

The chain couples TRBV5-1 to TRBJ2-1; TRBD2 agrees at 13 bases. This clonotype was sampled from a woman in her thirties in good health and CMV-seronegative. The source material was PBMCs. The CDR3 sequence: CASSFGLAGASSYNEQFF. CDR3 coding DNA: TGCGCCAGCAGCTTTGGACTAGCGGGAGCCAGCTCCTACAATGAGCAGTTCTTC. The full variable domain, rest sourced from reference TRBV5-1 and TRBJ2-1, is KAGVTQTPRYLIKTRGQQVTLSCSPISGHRSVSWYQQTPGQGLQFLFEYFSETQRNKGNFPGRFSGRQFSNSRSEMNVSTLELGDSALYLCASSFGLAGASSYNEQFFGPGTRLTVL.